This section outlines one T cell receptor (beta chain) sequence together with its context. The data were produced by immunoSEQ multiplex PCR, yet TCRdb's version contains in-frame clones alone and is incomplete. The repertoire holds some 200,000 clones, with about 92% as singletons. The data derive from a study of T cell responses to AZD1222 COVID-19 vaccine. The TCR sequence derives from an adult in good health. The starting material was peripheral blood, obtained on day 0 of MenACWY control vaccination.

CDR3 DNA sequence: TGCGCCAGCAGCTTAGGGGGCCGCACCTACAATGAGCAGTTCTTC. This encodes CASSLGGRTYNEQFF. The V call is TRBV5-1, the J call TRBJ2-1; the match to TRBD1 covers 7 bases. From germline, CDR1 is SGHRS and CDR2 YFSETQ. V gave up 2 bases and J gave up 2 bases; unmatched junction bases: 4. The CDR3 runs to 15 residues.